Presented here are 20 T cell receptor beta chains from one specimen sequenced in a study of T cell responses to AZD1222 COVID-19 vaccine. Measured with immunoSEQ multiplex PCR; TCRdb has only the in-frame clones, and not every one. Altogether about 120,000 clones are present, around 90% being singletons, with the ten largest covering 2% to 3%. This specimen was peripheral blood, taken 28 days after the second AZD1222 dose. All receptors come from an adult who received the AZD1222 COVID-19 vaccine.

The chain combines TRBV3-1 (or the pseudogene TRBV3-2) with TRBJ1-5; D gene uncertain. The CDR3 sequence is 13 residues long. Germline values: CDR1 LGHDT, CDR2 YNNKEL (reference sequence). Trimming took 2 bases from V and 7 from J, leaving 9 bases between them. CDR3 residues: CASSQLMGQPQHF. The CDR3 bases are TGTGCCAGCAGCCAATTGATGGGACAGCCCCAGCATTTT.

This clone was observed once. V gene TRBV3-1 (or the pseudogene TRBV3-2) combines with J gene TRBJ1-6; no definite D call. The germline V gene has CDR1 LGHDT and CDR2 YNNKEL (reference sequence). Deletions cut 0 bases from V and 8 bases from J, with 5 bases between. The CDR3 runs 13 residues. The CDR3 protein is CASSQEVYSPLHF. CDR3 nucleotides: TGTGCCAGCAGCCAAGAGGTGTATTCACCCCTCCACTTT.

J is TRBJ1-1 and V is TRBV6-1; D not resolved. The CDR3 contains 16 residues. The V gene's germline CDR1 is MNHNS and CDR2 SASEGT. With 0 bases removed from V and 1 base from J, the gap between germline ends came to 12 bases. The CDR3 reads CASSEALLRRNTEAFF. CDR3 sequence (DNA): TGTGCCAGCAGTGAAGCGCTTTTAAGGAGGAACACTGAAGCTTTCTTT.

The V gene is TRBV27, the J gene TRBJ2-1; 9 positions match TRBD2. CDR1 and CDR2 from the germline V gene are MNHEY and SMNVEV (reference sequence). The V segment lost 4 bases and the J segment 8 bases; nucleotides outside the gene matches: 15. The CDR3 length is 17 residues. The CDR3, as DNA: TGTGCCAGCAGTTCCCCGGTGAGGGGCGGGGGGGCGGATGAGCAGTTCTTC. This sequence encodes CASSSPVRGGGADEQFF.

The rearrangement links TRBV5-1 to TRBJ2-3; maybe TRBD1 (6 bases). V lost 2 bases and J lost 0, with 10 bases in between. The CDR3 has 15 amino acids. Germline-derived CDR1 and CDR2 are SGHRS and YFSETQ. CDR3 sequence (DNA): TGCGCCAGCAGCTTAGCAGACAGGAGCACAGATACGCAGTATTTT. Its translation is CASSLADRSTDTQYF.

J is TRBJ1-1 and V is TRBV5-1; D is uncertain. Trimming shortened V by 1 base and J by 2 bases, and 12 bases separated the two germline ends. The CDR3 is made up of 15 amino acids. The V gene's germline CDR1 is SGHRS and CDR2 YFSETQ. The CDR3: CASSLREGVNTEAFF. The CDR3 bases are TGCGCCAGCAGCTTGCGAGAGGGCGTTAACACTGAAGCTTTCTTT.

The chain employs TRBV6-2 or TRBV6-3 and TRBJ1-4; D unclear. This CDR3 has 16 amino acids. Per the germline V gene, CDR1 is MNHEY and CDR2 is SVGEGT. With 5 bases removed from V and 8 bases from J, the gap between germline ends came to 21 bases. CDR3: CASSPPVARRIEKLFF. CDR3 nucleotide sequence: TGTGCCAGCAGTCCCCCGGTGGCCAGACGGATCGAAAAACTGTTTTTT.

The chain has TRBV6-2 or TRBV6-3 and TRBJ1-5; 7 nucleotides align to TRBD1. The CDR3 sequence is 16 residues long. The ends lost 6 bases at V and 0 bases at J; junction bases unmatched: 8. Germline lookup yields CDR1 MNHEY and CDR2 SVGEGT. CDR3 residues: CASSPQGGNSNQPQHF. CDR3 nucleotides: TGTGCCAGCAGCCCGCAGGGGGGGAATAGCAATCAGCCCCAGCATTTT.

V and J are TRBV12-5 and TRBJ1-1, with D possibly TRBD1 on 5 matching bases. V was cut by 6 bases and J by 5 bases, with 19 bases left in between. In germline, CDR1 is LGHNT, CDR2 FRNRAP. The CDR3 runs 15 residues. CDR3 sequence: CASGPSGRGETEAFF. The CDR3 DNA sequence: TGTGCTAGTGGCCCCTCGGGACGGGGAGAAACTGAAGCTTTCTTT.

The chain carries TRBV5-1 and TRBJ1-2; 8 nucleotides agree with TRBD1. With 0 bases clipped from V and 4 bases from J, the junction kept 2 bases outside the gene matches. The CDR3 consists of 14 residues. Germline V gives CDR1 SGHRS, CDR2 YFSETQ. The DNA for the CDR3 is TGCGCCAGCAGCTTGGACACAGGGGGCTATGGCTACACCTTC. The encoded protein is CASSLDTGGYGYTF.

The rearrangement uses TRBV12-3 or TRBV12-4 and TRBJ2-5, with D hard to call. Between the trimmed V and J ends, which lost 3 bases and 4 bases, there was a span of 9 bases. The CDR3 runs 13 residues. The CDR3 region has the DNA TGTGCCAGCAGTTTCTCTCAGACAGAGACCCAGTACTTC. It encodes CASSFSQTETQYF.

This clone occurred once. J is TRBJ1-2 and V is TRBV18, with 8 positions matching TRBD1. The CDR3 is made up of 17 amino acids. J lost 0 bases, V lost 4 bases, and 10 bases had no gene match. Germline loops: CDR1 KGHSH, CDR2 LQKENI. CDR3 residues: CASSRPGTGYSNYGYTF. In DNA, the CDR3 is TGTGCCAGCTCACGCCCCGGGACAGGATACTCTAACTATGGCTACACCTTC.

As DNA, the CDR3 is TGTGCCAGCAGTCCAATAAACAGGGGACCTATGAACACTGAAGCTTTCTTT. Translated: CASSPINRGPMNTEAFF. This chain connects TRBV27 to TRBJ1-1; 7 bases are a match to TRBD1. Trimming took 5 bases from V and 0 from J; bases not matched to a gene: 12. Germline values: CDR1 MNHEY, CDR2 SMNVEV (reference sequence). The CDR3 runs to 17 residues.

The gene calls are TRBV2 and TRBJ1-4, with D maybe TRBD1 (6 bases). Germline V gene lookup returns CDR1 SNHLY and CDR2 FYNNEI. With 5 bases removed from V and 5 bases from J, the gap between germline ends came to 15 bases. The CDR3 sequence is 15 residues long. CDR3 in DNA: TGTGCCAGCAGTTGGGGGGGGCAGGGGAATGAAAAACTGTTTTTT. Translated: CASSWGGQGNEKLFF.

This clone was picked up one time. The chain is built from TRBV5-1 and TRBJ1-2; D is uncertain. The V and J ends lost 0 bases and 6 bases respectively, with 9 bases between them. The CDR3 is made up of 13 amino acids. Looked up from germline, CDR1 is SGHRS and CDR2 is YFSETQ. The CDR3 loop is CASSLVSSNGYTF. The CDR3 bases are TGCGCCAGCAGCTTGGTGAGCTCAAATGGCTACACCTTC.

V usage is TRBV7-9 and J usage is TRBJ1-2; D not certain. V lost 2 bases and J 6 bases, leaving 7 bases between the germline ends. The CDR3 runs to 12 residues. Germline V gives CDR1 SEHNR, CDR2 FQNEAQ (reference sequence). Here the CDR3 reads CASSLPGDGYTF. The CDR3 coding sequence is TGTGCCAGCAGCTTACCAGGCGATGGCTACACCTTC.

The chain combines TRBV7-8 with TRBJ2-1; 8 nucleotides align to TRBD1. Trimming removed 1 base from V and 4 bases from J; junction bases left unmatched: 3. The CDR3 contains 15 residues. From germline, CDR1 is SGHVS and CDR2 FQNEAQ. The CDR3, as DNA: TGTGCCAGCAGCTTAGTCCAGGGGGCATACAATGAGCAGTTCTTC. This encodes CASSLVQGAYNEQFF.

The chain uses TRBV2 and TRBJ1-5; D call uncertain. Germline V lookup: CDR1 SNHLY, CDR2 FYNNEI. V was cut by 4 bases and J by 2 bases, with 9 bases left in between. The CDR3 totals 14 residues. The CDR3 reads CASSGITGNQPQHF. The CDR3 nucleotides read TGTGCCAGCAGTGGGATCACCGGCAATCAGCCCCAGCATTTT.

The chain combines TRBV2 with TRBJ1-3; 7 nucleotides agree with TRBD1. This CDR3 is 15 amino acids long. The junction had 6 bases not matched to a gene; V was cut back by 6 bases and J by 1 base. Germline V gives CDR1 SNHLY, CDR2 FYNNEI. The CDR3 nucleotides are TGTGCCAGCAGCCGACAGGGAGGTTCTGGAAACACCATATATTTT. Translated: CASSRQGGSGNTIYF.

The CDR3 loop is CASRSTGDTYTF. The CDR3 DNA is TGTGCCAGCAGGTCGACAGGGGACACCTACACCTTC. V is TRBV3-1 (or the pseudogene TRBV3-2) and J is TRBJ1-2; 8 bases line up with TRBD1. Germline lookup yields CDR1 LGHDT and CDR2 YNNKEL (reference sequence). Trimming took 6 bases from V and 10 from J; bases not matched to a gene: 7. The CDR3 has 12 residues.